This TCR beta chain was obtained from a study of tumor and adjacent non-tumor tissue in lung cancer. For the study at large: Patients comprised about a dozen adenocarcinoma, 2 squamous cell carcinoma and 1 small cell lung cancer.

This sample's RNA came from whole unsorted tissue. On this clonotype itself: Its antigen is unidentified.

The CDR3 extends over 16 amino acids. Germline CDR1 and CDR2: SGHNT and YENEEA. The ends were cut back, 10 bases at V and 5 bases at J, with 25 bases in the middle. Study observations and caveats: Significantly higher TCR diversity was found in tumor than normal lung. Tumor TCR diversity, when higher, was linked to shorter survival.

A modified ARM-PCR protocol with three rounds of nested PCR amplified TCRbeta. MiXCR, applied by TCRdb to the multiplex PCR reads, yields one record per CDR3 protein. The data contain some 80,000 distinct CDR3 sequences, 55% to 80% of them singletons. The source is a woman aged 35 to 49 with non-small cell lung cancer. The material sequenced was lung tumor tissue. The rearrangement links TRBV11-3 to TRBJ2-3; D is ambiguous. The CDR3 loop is CANNLRTVGRIDTQYF. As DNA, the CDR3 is TGTGCCAACAACCTTCGAACAGTGGGAAGGATAGATACGCAGTATTTT.